This T cell receptor beta chain was recovered during a study of blood T cells in healthy people across ages. Whole-study results and caveats: Getting older went along with TCR beta diversity per million T cells dropping roughly linearly.

Healthy Caucasian individuals from Russia aged about 6 to 100 were enrolled as donors. Per germline, CDR1 DFQATT and CDR2 SNEGSKA (reference sequence). There are 13 residues in the CDR3. Deletions cut 0 bases from V and 6 bases from J, with 8 bases between. Together with a sample-barcoded 5' primer, a J-beta primer mix was included in a second PCR lasting about 6 to 11 cycles. TCRdb itself ran the 5' RACE reads through MiXCR, one entry per CDR3 protein. Of about 1.6 million distinct CDR3 sequences detected, roughly 30% appear once; the ten largest clones hold about 11%. This clonotype was seen more than once but under ten times. The antigen is not known.

V usage is TRBV20-1 and J usage is TRBJ1-4, with D uncertain. The sequence was obtained from a young woman in good health. Material: blood. CDR3: CSARDPVHEKLFF. In nucleotides, the CDR3 is TGCAGTGCTAGAGATCCTGTACATGAAAAACTGTTTTTT.